The 8 T cell receptor beta chains below were found in one sample sequenced in a study of CD8+CD57+ T cells in acquired aplastic anemia. The template for TCR beta VDJ and CDR3 sequence profiling was genomic DNA. TCRdb fed the reads into MiXCR, producing one record per CDR3 protein. The sample shows 150,000 or so distinct CDR3 sequences, about 45% of them seen only once. All sequencing subjects had displayed CD8+CD57+ cell expansion on flow cytometry. The sequencing input was sorted CD4+, CD8+, or CD8+CD57+ T cells (not recorded which) from PBMCs. Source of these receptors: a human donor with aplastic anemia.

This rearrangement joins TRBV10-3 to TRBJ1-3; the match to TRBD1 covers 8 bases. The trim removed 6 bases at V and 7 bases at J, leaving 11 bases unmatched. This CDR3 comprises 15 residues. CDR1 and CDR2 (germline): ENHRY, SYGVKD. The CDR3: CAIRLSRDRTNTIYF. The CDR3 coding sequence is TGTGCCATCAGACTGAGCCGGGACAGGACGAACACCATATATTTT.

J is TRBJ2-5 and V is TRBV24-1; D is ambiguous. Germline V gene data show CDR1 as KGHDR and CDR2 as SFDVKD. Trimming left V 8 bases short and J 3 bases short, with 6 bases between. This CDR3 region has 11 residues. CDR3: CATTPKETQYF. In DNA, the CDR3 is TGTGCCACCACCCCCAAAGAGACCCAGTACTTC.

This clonotype was detected ten times or more. The chain couples TRBV3-1 to TRBJ2-3; 11 positions agree with TRBD2. The CDR3 loop spans 15 amino acids. The V and J ends lost 6 bases and 6 bases, in that order; junction bases with no gene match: 8. Germline loops: CDR1 LGHDT, CDR2 YNNKEL (reference sequence). The CDR3 coding sequence is TGTGCCAGCAGTCCCGGGACTAGCGGTGCGGATACGCAGTATTTT. Protein product: CASSPGTSGADTQYF.

This clonotype has just a few counts. The chain combines TRBV2 with TRBJ1-2, with 7 bases aligning to TRBD1. Germline V gene data show CDR1 as SNHLY and CDR2 as FYNNEI. The ends lost 7 bases at V and 5 bases at J; junction bases unmatched: 7. The CDR3 covers 13 residues. The chain's CDR3 is CASNPTGPYGYTF. Written as DNA, the CDR3 is TGTGCCAGCAACCCGACAGGGCCTTATGGCTACACCTTC.

This clonotype has ten or more counts. The rearrangement links TRBV19 to TRBJ2-1; no clear D. The CDR3 contains 15 residues. Germline lookup yields CDR1 LNHDA and CDR2 SQIVND (reference sequence). V lost 7 bases, J lost 1 base, and 14 bases lay in between. The CDR3 DNA sequence: TGTGCCAGTATGGGCCCCGGAAGATCCTACAATGAGCAGTTCTTC. Translating gives CASMGPGRSYNEQFF.

The genes are TRBV2 and TRBJ2-7; D not resolved. This CDR3 is 11 amino acids long. CDR1 and CDR2 (germline): SNHLY, FYNNEI. The ends were cut back, 5 bases at V and 5 bases at J, with 7 bases in the middle. The CDR3 sequence: CASSSSNEQYF. The CDR3 nucleotides read TGTGCCAGCAGTTCGAGCAACGAGCAGTACTTC.

This clonotype occurred once. This chain uses TRBV7-2 with TRBJ1-6, with D unresolved. From germline, CDR1 is SGHTA and CDR2 FQGNSA. Trimming took 1 base from V and 9 from J, leaving 7 bases between them. CDR3 length: 13 residues. The CDR3 sequence: CASSLDMFSPLHF. CDR3 nucleotides: TGTGCCAGCAGCTTAGACATGTTTTCACCCCTCCACTTT.

The chain employs TRBV25-1 and TRBJ1-2, with unresolved D. Trimming shortened V by 5 bases and J by 3 bases, and 13 bases separated the two germline ends. Germline values: CDR1 MGHDK, CDR2 SYGVNS. The CDR3 is 14 amino acids. CDR3 loop: CASSPDRYYYGYTF. CDR3 bases: TGTGCCAGCAGTCCGGACCGGTACTACTATGGCTACACCTTC.